This TCR beta chain was captured in a study of T cell responses to AZD1222 COVID-19 vaccine. On this clone itself: Antigen: not known.

Broader study findings: Distributed over spike, vaccine-associated CD4 TCRs predominated at 160-218 and 743-854.

This table comes from immunoSEQ multiplex PCR, and its TCRdb copy is limited to in-frame clones, with some not included. The sample includes about 140,000 clones, 70% to 90% of them seen just once. Germline V CDR1 and CDR2: SGHKS, YYEKEE (reference sequence). Trimming removed 4 bases from V and 1 base from J; junction bases left unmatched: 1. The CDR3 is made up of 13 amino acids. The receptor was derived from an adult in good health. The V call is TRBV5-5, the J call TRBJ1-1, with TRBD1 matching 7 bases. The material was peripheral blood, obtained on day 0 of AZD1222 vaccination. CDR3 nucleotides: TGTGCCAGCAGCCGGACAGGGAACACTGAAGCTTTCTTT. Translated, it gives CASSRTGNTEAFF.